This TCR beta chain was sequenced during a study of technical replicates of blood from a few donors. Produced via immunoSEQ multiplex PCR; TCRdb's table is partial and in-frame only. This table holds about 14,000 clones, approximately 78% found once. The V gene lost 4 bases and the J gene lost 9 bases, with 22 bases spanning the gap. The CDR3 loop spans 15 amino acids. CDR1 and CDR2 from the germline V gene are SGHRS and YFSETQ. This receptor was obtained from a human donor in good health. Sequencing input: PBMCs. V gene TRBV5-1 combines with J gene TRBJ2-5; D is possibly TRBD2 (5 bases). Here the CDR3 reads CASSKTVALEAAQYF. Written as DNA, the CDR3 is TGCGCCAGCAGCAAGACCGTAGCGCTGGAGGCGGCCCAGTACTTC.